A single sample gave rise to the 22 T cell receptor beta chains below, sequenced in a study of long-term antiretroviral therapy in people with HIV (dated 2022 in TCRdb). The immunoSEQ hsTCRB v3.0 assay was used at survey level resolution to sequence the TRB variable region. TCRdb obtained this table from immuneACCESS and retained in-frame rearrangements with V and J assigned. These tables miss some clones; where compared with another copy, unresolved V genes account for less than half of the shortfall, and the remainder is unexplained. This sample has 30,000 to 40,000 clones in its table, and 83% of those were observed once. 6.5% to 9% of the sample rests with the top ten. The source material was unsorted PBMCs, sampled 0.4 years before starting antiretroviral therapy. The receptors shown here come from a man aged 18 to 30 with HIV.

The chain uses TRBV5-8 and TRBJ2-7, with a tentative D call TRBD1 (6 bases). Germline V CDR1 and CDR2: SGHTS, YDEGEE. The CDR3 extends over 13 amino acids. V lost 4 bases and J lost 2, with 10 bases in between. The CDR3 nucleotides read TGTGCCAGCAGCCCGGGACACCCCTACGAGCAGTACTTC. Protein product: CASSPGHPYEQYF.

This clone appeared once. The J gene is TRBJ2-6, the V gene TRBV5-1; D unclear. Trimming pared 6 bases from V and 4 bases from J, leaving 17 bases between. Per the germline V gene, CDR1 is SGHRS and CDR2 is YFSETQ. This CDR3 comprises 16 residues. The CDR3 nucleotides are TGCGCCAGCAATGAGGACGGCTTATTCGGGGCCAACGTCCTGACTTTC. It encodes CASNEDGLFGANVLTF.

Only a few counts were recorded for this clone. V is TRBV11-1 and J is TRBJ2-6; possibly TRBD2 for D (6 bases). The germline V and J ends were trimmed by 4 bases and 0 bases, with 10 bases remaining between them. This CDR3 contains 16 residues. The V gene's germline CDR1 is SGHAT and CDR2 FQDESV (reference sequence). The CDR3 is CASSSPGLSGANVLTF. In DNA, the CDR3 is TGTGCCAGCAGCTCCCCGGGACTCTCTGGGGCCAACGTCCTGACTTTC.

The V and J genes are TRBV27 and TRBJ2-2, with 10 bases lining up with TRBD2. Trimming removed 5 bases from V and 1 base from J; junction bases left unmatched: 10. The CDR3 spans 18 residues. The V gene's germline CDR1 is MNHEY and CDR2 SMNVEV (reference sequence). The DNA for the CDR3 is TGTGCCAGCAGTCCGGGGACTTTAGCGGGAGGGAACACCGGGGAGCTGTTTTTT. This translates into CASSPGTLAGGNTGELFF.

V gene TRBV5-1 combines with J gene TRBJ2-3, with TRBD1 as a possible D gene (6 bases). Between the trimmed V and J ends, which lost 7 bases and 0 bases, there was a span of 12 bases. The CDR3 totals 14 residues. Germline values: CDR1 SGHRS, CDR2 YFSETQ. The CDR3 DNA sequence: TGCGCCAGCCGCCGGGACACCAGCACAGATACGCAGTATTTT. This codes for CASRRDTSTDTQYF. The whole variable domain, filled in from reference TRBV5-1 and TRBJ2-3, reads KAGVTQTPRYLIKTRGQQVTLSCSPISGHRSVSWYQQTPGQGLQFLFEYFSETQRNKGNFPGRFSGRQFSNSRSEMNVSTLELGDSALYLCASRRDTSTDTQYFGPGTRLTVL.

V gene TRBV7-9 combines with J gene TRBJ2-1; D is unclear. This CDR3 region has 13 residues. Germline V gene sequence: CDR1 SEHNR, CDR2 FQNEAQ (reference sequence). The ends were cut back, 0 bases at V and 6 bases at J, with 6 bases in the middle. The CDR3 DNA reads TGTGCCAGCAGCTTAGCTGTTGGCAATGAGCAGTTCTTC. Its translation is CASSLAVGNEQFF.

V gene TRBV7-3 combines with J gene TRBJ2-7; either TRBD1 or TRBD2 may fit D (5 bases each). This CDR3 spans 13 amino acids. Germline V lookup: CDR1 SGHTA, CDR2 FQGTGA. V lost 1 base and J 7 bases, leaving 11 bases between the germline ends. CDR3 sequence reads: CASSLNVEGEQYF. DNA of the CDR3: TGTGCCAGCAGCTTAAATGTCGAGGGGGAGCAGTACTTC.

The chain uses TRBV28 and TRBJ2-4, with TRBD2 as a possible D gene (6 bases). V lost 7 bases and J 8 bases, leaving 18 bases between the germline ends. This CDR3 region has 14 residues. CDR1 is MDHEN, CDR2 SYDVKM, per germline. CDR3 residues: CASTSPGESDIQYF. CDR3 coding DNA: TGTGCCAGCACCTCCCCGGGGGAAAGTGACATTCAGTACTTC.

The chain employs TRBV27 and TRBJ2-1; 7 bases line up with TRBD1. The germline V gene has CDR1 MNHEY and CDR2 SMNVEV (reference sequence). The CDR3 extends over 13 amino acids. With V trimmed by 3 bases and J by 9 bases, 5 bases remained unmatched. CDR3 DNA: TGTGCCAGCAGTTTCTCCAGGGGGTTTGAGCAGTTCTTC. Its protein is CASSFSRGFEQFF.

The V and J genes are TRBV2 and TRBJ2-7, with D tentatively TRBD2 (6 bases). The CDR3 runs to 13 residues. Trimming took 6 bases from V and 3 from J, leaving 12 bases between them. Per germline, CDR1 SNHLY and CDR2 FYNNEI. The CDR3 DNA follows: TGTGCCAGCAGGGGACTCAGGAACTACGAGCAGTACTTC. Translated: CASRGLRNYEQYF. The complete variable domain, with remaining parts taken from reference TRBV2 and TRBJ2-7, reads EPEVTQTPSHQVTQMGQEVILRCVPISNHLYFYWYRQILGQKVEFLVSFYNNEISEKSEIFDDQFSVERPDGSNFTLKIRSTKLEDSAMYFCASRGLRNYEQYFGPGTRLTVT.

The rearrangement uses TRBV30 and TRBJ2-1; D is unresolved. The length of the CDR3 is 16 residues. The V end was cut by 1 base, the J end by 0 bases, with 13 bases between. Per germline, CDR1 GTSNPN and CDR2 SVGIG (reference sequence). CDR3 DNA: TGTGCCTGGAGTGATTTGTCCAAGAGCTCCTACAATGAGCAGTTCTTC. It codes for CAWSDLSKSSYNEQFF.

The J gene is TRBJ2-7, the V gene TRBV6-6; D call uncertain. V was trimmed by 0 bases and J by 1 base, leaving 13 bases between them. The V gene's germline CDR1 is MNHNY and CDR2 SVGAGI (reference sequence). The CDR3 covers 16 residues. The CDR3 region is CASSYSTDTLSYEQYF. The CDR3 region has the DNA TGTGCCAGCAGTTACTCGACGGATACACTGTCCTACGAGCAGTACTTC.

The chain has TRBV11-1 and TRBJ2-7; D unresolved. CDR1 SGHAT and CDR2 FQDESV come from the germline V gene (reference sequence). The CDR3 totals 14 residues. The germline V and J ends were trimmed by 6 bases and 0 bases, with 12 bases remaining between them. CDR3 loop: CASRAGRSSYEQYF. Here the CDR3 DNA reads TGTGCCAGCAGGGCAGGACGGAGCTCCTACGAGCAGTACTTC.

This clone was counted only a few times. The chain has TRBV9 and TRBJ1-3; D ambiguous. The germline V and J ends were trimmed by 5 bases and 8 bases, with 14 bases remaining between them. The CDR3 loop spans 13 amino acids. Germline loops: CDR1 SGDLS, CDR2 YYNGEE. For the CDR3, the DNA is TGTGCCAGCAGTAGAGGGAACGGGGACACCATATATTTT. Translation gives CASSRGNGDTIYF.

The genes are TRBV5-1 and TRBJ2-1, with 11 bases lining up with TRBD1. The V and J ends lost 3 bases and 6 bases, in that order; junction bases with no gene match: 5. This CDR3 spans 15 amino acids. CDR1 and CDR2 from the germline V gene are SGHRS and YFSETQ. CDR3 in DNA: TGCGCCAGCAGCTACCGGGACAGGGGGGCCAATGAGCAGTTCTTC. Translated: CASSYRDRGANEQFF.

The chain links TRBV6-1 to TRBJ2-7, with D unclear. Germline CDR1 reads MNHNS; CDR2 reads SASEGT. V dropped 2 bases and J dropped 2 bases, with 10 bases sitting between them. The CDR3 contains 14 residues. CDR3 bases: TGTGCCAGCAGTGAAATGGCCGGACCCTACGAGCAGTACTTC. Translating gives CASSEMAGPYEQYF.

The chain has TRBV18 and TRBJ2-7, with 11 bases aligning to TRBD1. The trim removed 2 bases at V and 7 bases at J, leaving 4 bases unmatched. The CDR3 has 14 residues. Germline CDR1 is KGHSH and CDR2 is LQKENI. The CDR3 DNA sequence: TGTGCCAGCTCACCAATAGGGGACAGGGGGGAGCAGTACTTC. It codes for CASSPIGDRGEQYF.

The chain recombines TRBV27 with TRBJ2-1, with D possibly being TRBD1 (6 bases). Trimming left V 7 bases short and J 0 bases short, with 16 bases between. Germline V lookup: CDR1 MNHEY, CDR2 SMNVEV (reference sequence). The CDR3 contains 16 residues. The CDR3 nucleotides read TGTGCCAGCACTACCCAGGGGAGATACTCCTACAATGAGCAGTTCTTC. This translates into CASTTQGRYSYNEQFF.

This sequence joins TRBV10-2 and TRBJ2-1; D possibly corresponds to TRBD2 (5 bases). Germline V gene lookup returns CDR1 WSHSY and CDR2 SAAADI. V lost 3 bases and J 3 bases, leaving 12 bases between the germline ends. The CDR3 extends over 15 amino acids. DNA for the CDR3: TGCGCCAGCAGTGACCTGGACGGACTCTACAATGAGCAGTTCTTC. It yields the protein CASSDLDGLYNEQFF.

The V and J genes are TRBV30 and TRBJ1-1, with D uncertain. Germline CDR1 reads GTSNPN; CDR2 reads SVGIG (reference sequence). The germline V and J ends were trimmed by 3 bases and 3 bases, with 8 bases remaining between them. The CDR3 has 12 amino acids. CDR3 sequence: CAWSGTYTEAFF. CDR3 DNA: TGTGCCTGGAGCGGTACGTACACTGAAGCTTTCTTT.

This chain joins TRBV2 and TRBJ1-1, with TRBD1 as a possible D gene (5 bases). Trimming removed 6 bases at V and 4 bases at J, with 9 bases between. The CDR3 has 12 residues. The germline V gene has CDR1 SNHLY and CDR2 FYNNEI. The chain's CDR3 is CASRGQGTEAFF. DNA of the CDR3: TGTGCCAGCAGGGGGCAAGGCACTGAAGCTTTCTTT.

The genes are TRBV9 and TRBJ2-1, with 8 bases lining up with TRBD1. Germline V CDR1 and CDR2: SGDLS, YYNGEE. After removal of 4 bases from V and 8 bases from J, the junction contained 5 bases not matched to a gene. CDR3 size: 13 residues. This chain's CDR3 is CASSPDRADEQFF. As DNA, the CDR3 is TGTGCCAGCAGCCCGGACAGGGCAGATGAGCAGTTCTTC. The complete variable domain, with remaining parts taken from reference TRBV9 and TRBJ2-1, reads DSGVTQTPKHLITATGQRVTLRCSPRSGDLSVYWYQQSLDQGLQFLIQYYNGEERAKGNILERFSAQQFPDLHSELNLSSLELGDSALYFCASSPDRADEQFFGPGTRLTVL.